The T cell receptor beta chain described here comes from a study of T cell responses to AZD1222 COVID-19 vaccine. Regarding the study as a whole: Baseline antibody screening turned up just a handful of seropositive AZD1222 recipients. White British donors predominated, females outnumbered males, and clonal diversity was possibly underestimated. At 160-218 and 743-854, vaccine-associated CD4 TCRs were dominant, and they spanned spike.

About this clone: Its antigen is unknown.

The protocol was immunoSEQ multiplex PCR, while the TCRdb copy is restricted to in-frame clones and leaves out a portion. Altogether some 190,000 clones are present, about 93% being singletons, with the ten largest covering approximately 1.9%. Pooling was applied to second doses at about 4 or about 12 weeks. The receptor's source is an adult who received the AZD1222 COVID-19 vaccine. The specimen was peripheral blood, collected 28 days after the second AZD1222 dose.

The CDR3 region has the DNA TGTGCCAGCAGCAAAGTGACAAATTCGGTTTATGGCTACACCTTC. This gives the protein CASSKVTNSVYGYTF. This rearrangement joins TRBV21-1 to TRBJ1-2; the DNA was not used to check the table's D call, TRBD1. TRBV21-1 is a pseudogene. The CDR3 spans 15 residues.